These T cell receptor beta chains were read from a single sample in a study of human thymus T cells. Measured with immunoSEQ multiplex PCR; TCRdb has only the in-frame clones, and not every one. The sample holds 54,000 or so clones, approximately 95% seen once. The sequencing input was blood. These receptors were collected from a boy younger than two with a congenital heart defect but otherwise immunologically healthy. Each CDR3 is given with its conserved first and last residue. Fields, in order: D gene, clone size, J gene, V gene, CDR3 protein, CDR3 DNA. A D gene is named only where the DNA matches it firmly. Size is omitted from some rows. Given values are once, few, many or a class for expanded clones.

>-|-|TRBJ1-1|TRBV10-3
CAITEQVGTEAFF
TGTGCCATCACCGAACAGGTTGGCACTGAAGCTTTCTTT
>-|-|TRBJ2-7|TRBV19
CASSEEGRLPYEQYF
TGTGCCAGTAGTGAGGAGGGTCGGCTTCCCTACGAGCAGTACTTC
>TRBD1|-|TRBJ1-3|TRBV28
CASTTGDLSGNTIYF
TGTGCCAGCACGACAGGGGACCTCTCTGGAAACACCATATATTTT
>-|-|TRBJ2-7|TRBV5-3
CASKYLQGTDPYEQYF
TGTGCCAGCAAATACCTCCAGGGGACGGACCCCTACGAGCAGTACTTC
>-|-|TRBJ2-4|TRBV19
CASSPRGTENIQYF
TGTGCCAGTAGTCCTCGGGGGACAGAAAACATTCAGTACTTC
>-|-|TRBJ1-5|TRBV21-1
CASSKKEALPSSNQPQHF
TGTGCCAGCAGCAAAAAAGAAGCCCTCCCCTCTAGCAATCAGCCCCAGCATTTT
>-|-|TRBJ1-2|TRBV28
CASSWGAHYGYTF
TGTGCCAGCAGTTGGGGGGCCCACTATGGCTACACCTTC
>-|-|TRBJ2-1|TRBV6-1
CASWGSYNEQFF
TGTGCCAGCTGGGGGTCCTACAATGAGCAGTTCTTC
>-|-|TRBJ1-1|TRBV5-6
CASSLAGQGWGTEAFF
TGTGCCAGCAGCTTGGCCGGTCAGGGCTGGGGCACTGAAGCTTTCTTT
>-|few|TRBJ2-7|TRBV2
CASTRMTDEQYF
TGTGCCAGCACCAGGATGACCGACGAGCAGTACTTC
>-|-|TRBJ2-3|TRBV6-4
CASGTGTSTDTQYF
TGTGCCAGCGGGACCGGGACTAGCACAGATACGCAGTATTTT
>-|-|TRBJ2-3|TRBV2
CASSEAPPVGTDTQYF
TGTGCCAGCAGTGAAGCGCCACCCGTTGGGACAGATACGCAGTATTTT
>TRBD1|-|TRBJ1-2|TRBV9
CASSSGQGAGANYGYTF
TGTGCCAGCAGCTCAGGACAGGGGGCGGGAGCTAACTATGGCTACACCTTC
>-|once|TRBJ1-5|TRBV6-1
CASSEAGGNQPQHF
TGTGCCAGCAGTGAAGCGGGTGGTAATCAGCCCCAGCATTTT
>TRBD2|-|TRBJ2-5|TRBV5-6
CASSSLGLANQETQYF
TGTGCCAGCAGCTCCTTGGGACTAGCGAATCAAGAGACCCAGTACTTC
>-|-|TRBJ1-1|TRBV10-2
CASRERTEAFF
TGCGCCAGCAGGGAGAGGACTGAAGCTTTCTTT
>-|-|TRBJ1-1|TRBV6-5
CATSEGNTEAFF
TGTGCCACCTCTGAGGGGAACACTGAAGCTTTCTTT
>-|-|TRBJ1-2|TRBV5-6
CASSLTGHYGYTF
TGTGCCAGCAGCTTGACAGGGCACTATGGCTACACCTTC
>TRBD2|-|TRBJ2-7|TRBV5-1
CASSLGLARTSGMGFTYEQYF
TGCGCCAGCAGCTTGGGATTAGCCAGGACTAGCGGGATGGGTTTCACCTACGAGCAGTACTTC
>-|-|TRBJ1-1|TRBV5-8
CASSLAGAHRVTEAFF
TGTGCCAGCAGCTTGGCAGGCGCCCATCGAGTCACTGAAGCTTTCTTT
>-|-|TRBJ1-5|TRBV12-5
CASGSDFFGDQPQHF
TGTGCTAGTGGTTCGGATTTCTTTGGCGATCAGCCCCAGCATTTT
>TRBD2|-|TRBJ2-1|TRBV6-6
CASKGTSGNEQFF
TGTGCCAGCAAAGGGACTAGCGGAAATGAGCAGTTCTTC
>-|-|TRBJ1-1|TRBV18
CASSLGQGKSLLF
TGTGCCAGCTCACTCGGTCAGGGGAAATCTTTACTTTTT
>-|-|TRBJ2-1|TRBV4-3
CASSQDWAALDEQFF
TGCGCCAGCAGCCAAGATTGGGCGGCGCTGGATGAGCAGTTCTTC
>TRBD2|-|TRBJ2-7|TRBV5-6
CASSPRLAGRLSYEQYF
TGTGCCAGCAGCCCTAGACTAGCGGGGAGACTCTCCTACGAGCAGTACTTC
>TRBD2|-|TRBJ2-3|TRBV11-3
CASVLAGGPTDTQYF
TGTGCCAGCGTACTAGCGGGGGGCCCCACAGATACGCAGTATTTT
>-|-|TRBJ1-5|TRBV2
CASSPHGVGNQPQHF
TGTGCCAGCAGCCCCCACGGGGTTGGCAATCAGCCCCAGCATTTT
>-|-|TRBJ2-5|TRBV2
CASSEPLGVQETQYF
TGTGCCAGCAGTGAACCACTGGGGGTTCAAGAGACCCAGTACTTC
>-|-|TRBJ1-6|TRBV19
CASSQTNQNSPLHF
TGTGCCAGTAGCCAGACAAACCAAAATTCACCCCTCCACTTT
>TRBD1|-|TRBJ1-2|TRBV10-2
CASSDRGHGYTF
TGCGCCAGCAGTGACAGGGGGCATGGCTACACCTTC
>TRBD2|-|TRBJ2-7|TRBV2
CASSGGGGADRAYEQYF
TGTGCCAGCAGTGGGGGCGGGGGGGCCGACAGAGCCTACGAGCAGTACTTC
>-|once|TRBJ1-1|TRBV6-6
CASIKNTEAFF
TGTGCCAGCATCAAGAACACTGAAGCTTTCTTT
>-|-|TRBJ2-7|TRBV5-4
CASSTDVSYEQYF
TGTGCCAGCAGCACGGACGTCTCCTACGAGCAGTACTTC
>-|-|TRBJ1-2|TRBV19
CASLDGANYGYTF
TGTGCCAGTCTCGATGGAGCTAACTATGGCTACACCTTC
>-|-|TRBJ1-2|TRBV9
CASSVEGEPNYGYTF
TGTGCCAGCAGCGTAGAGGGGGAGCCGAACTATGGCTACACCTTC
>TRBD1|-|TRBJ2-5|TRBV6-6
CASSGTGGPWETQYF
TGTGCCAGCAGTGGGACAGGGGGCCCATGGGAGACCCAGTACTTC
>-|-|TRBJ2-1|TRBV7-6
CASSLGTHEQFF
TGTGCCAGCAGCTTAGGTACCCATGAGCAGTTCTTC
>-|-|TRBJ1-5|TRBV11-2
CASSLTAGSNQPQHF
TGTGCCAGCAGCCTTACGGCGGGGAGCAATCAGCCCCAGCATTTT
>TRBD1|-|TRBJ1-2|TRBV7-2
CASSVAGTGGYGYTF
TGTGCCAGCAGCGTAGCCGGGACAGGGGGCTATGGCTACACCTTC
>-|-|TRBJ2-7|TRBV19
CASSISREPHEQYF
TGTGCCAGTAGTATATCGAGGGAACCGCACGAGCAGTACTTC
>-|-|TRBJ1-2|TRBV5-6
CASSFLSPPYQFLIYTF
TGTGCCAGCAGCTTTTTATCGCCCCCCTATCAATTCCTAATCTACACCTTC
>TRBD2|-|TRBJ2-1|TRBV9
CASSVAALAGGHDNEQFF
TGTGCCAGCAGCGTAGCGGCTCTAGCGGGGGGGCATGACAATGAGCAGTTCTTC
>-|-|TRBJ1-3|TRBV4-3
CASSQVPGRSGNTIYF
TGCGCCAGCAGCCAAGTCCCAGGGCGCTCTGGAAACACCATATATTTT
>-|-|TRBJ2-3|TRBV29-1
CSVSRGATPSRGATDTQYF
TGCAGCGTCTCTAGGGGAGCTACACCCTCACGGGGCGCCACAGATACGCAGTATTTT
>-|-|TRBJ2-1|TRBV2
CASSEGPDNEQFF
TGTGCCAGCAGTGAAGGGCCTGACAATGAGCAGTTCTTC
>TRBD1|few|TRBJ2-7|TRBV2
CASSERTGREQYF
TGTGCCAGCAGTGAGCGGACAGGGCGGGAGCAGTACTTC
>-|-|TRBJ2-7|TRBV9
CASSVATGVSYEQYF
TGTGCCAGCAGCGTAGCTACCGGGGTCTCCTACGAGCAGTACTTC
>-|once|TRBJ2-6|TRBV15
CATSRDPIWVSGANVLTF
TGTGCCACCAGCAGAGATCCGATTTGGGTCTCTGGGGCCAACGTCCTGACTTTC
>-|-|TRBJ1-5|TRBV5-6
CASSLAGSQPQHF
TGTGCCAGCAGCTTGGCGGGTAGTCAGCCCCAGCATTTT
>-|-|TRBJ1-5|TRBV20-1
CSARDGGPQHF
TGCAGTGCTAGAGATGGCGGGCCCCAGCATTTT
>-|-|TRBJ2-5|TRBV6-1
CASGWQETQYF
TGTGCCAGCGGCTGGCAAGAGACCCAGTACTTC
>-|-|TRBJ1-1|TRBV7-8
CASSLEGGPEAFF
TGTGCCAGCAGCCTAGAGGGGGGCCCTGAAGCTTTCTTT
>-|-|TRBJ2-7|TRBV20-1
CSARRLDEQYF
TGCAGTGCTAGGAGACTAGACGAGCAGTACTTC